Listed here is a single TCR beta chain. It has no known antigen specificity. Per-base qualities were not stored, and no clone one base away is much larger. Collaborating institutions collected whole blood in K2EDTA tubes following their own protocols. Collaborator samples were shipped for TCRbeta analysis as frozen whole blood, isolated PBMCs, or DNA extracted from either sample type. TCRbeta CDR3 regions were amplified from genomic DNA by means of the immunoSEQ Assay, a bias-controlled multiplex PCR. The authors' pipeline ran thus. Nucleated cell counts per sample were estimated from amplification of reference gene primers within the assay. Sequence reads were collapsed and filtered to measure the absolute abundance of every unique TCRbeta CDR3 rearrangement. For each sample, productive Simpson clonality was calculated by taking the square root of Simpson's diversity index across productive rearrangements. TCRdb stores this immuneACCESS table with in-frame sequences only. Part of the clones is absent; in the studies checked, under half of the shortfall reflects unresolved V genes, and no reason is known for the rest. That table gives V, J and clone size, and the DNA gave D and trimming. This sample gives fewer than 250,000 clones in total; almost 85% of them show up just once. The ten biggest clones cover less than 8% of the sample.

This sample was taken from a study of blood T cell repertoires in COVID-19 (dated by TCRdb to 2020 to 2022). Notes on the research overall: Collaborator samples came from the United States, Italy and Spain and covered acute and convalescent phases of COVID-19. The repertoires were made available in a free public database intended to serve as a resource for research on the immune response to SARS-CoV-2. Samples came from the ongoing ImmuneRACE study (first 160 participants) plus 1,254 subjects from 6 global collaborators. The material from the prospective study consisted of cDNA or gDNA derived from T cells, B-cell-depleted T cells, or PBMCs. Where available, HLA class I and class II types were taken from metadata supplied by the sample provider and were not determined by assay-based typing. The sample metadata nearly always contained a de-identified subject ID, COVID-19 status, age in years and sex. Deeply sampled blood TCRbeta repertoires from subjects exposed to, actively infected with, or recovered from COVID-19 were included in the dataset. What the authors observed across the whole study: How much clinical and demographic metadata was included differed by source and by participant, and the metadata was provided uncurated.

The CDR3 goes from the cysteine to the phenylalanine over 15 residues. Only the CDR3 DNA is retained, 45 bases long and in frame from the first base. V is trimmed back by 5 bases and J by 6 bases, and the junction contains 8 bases that no gene match accounts for. As encoded in the germline V gene, CDR1 is SGHVS while CDR2 is FNYEAQ. The receptor's source is a woman aged 45-60 years with active or convalescent COVID-19. Rearrangement joined TRBV7-6 to TRBJ2-4; TRBD2 aligns with 9 central bases. The sequencing sample was made of peripheral blood. The CDR3 loop reads CASSRLAGAGNIQYF. The DNA sequence follows: TGTGCCAGCAGCAGATTAGCGGGAGCCGGAAACATTCAGTACTTC.